One and the same sample provided the 19 T cell receptor beta chains below, sequenced in a study of PD-L1 blockade in urothelial cancer (dated by TCRdb to 2016 to 2017). Library construction relied on the immunoSEQ multiplex PCR assay. The source is immuneACCESS, and TCRdb retained only in-frame sequences with V and J called. Part of the clones is not carried over; for the studies checked, unresolved V genes explain less than half of this, and the remainder is unexplained. The table for this sample lists approximately 100,000 clones; roughly nine tenths of them were counted only once. The top ten clones comprise about 0.92% of the sample. Here the sequenced sample was PBMCs, taken around atezolizumab (anti-PD-L1) treatment. These receptors came from a woman of 80 years or more with urothelial cancer.

V and J are TRBV19 and TRBJ2-1; D possibly corresponds to TRBD1 (6 bases). Trimming pared 5 bases from V and 4 bases from J, leaving 9 bases between. Germline CDR1 is LNHDA and CDR2 is SQIVND (reference sequence). This CDR3 contains 13 residues. The CDR3 DNA is TGTGCCAGTAGTGTACAGGGATACAATGAGCAGTTCTTC. Translating it yields CASSVQGYNEQFF.

V gene TRBV19 combines with J gene TRBJ2-3, with TRBD1 matching over 9 bases. Germline lookup yields CDR1 LNHDA and CDR2 SQIVND (reference sequence). V lost 3 bases and J lost 7; bases outside the gene matches: 5. This CDR3 is built from 14 residues. This CDR3 reads CASSIPGQGNTQYF. The DNA of the CDR3 is TGTGCCAGTAGTATCCCGGGACAGGGTAATACGCAGTATTTT.

The chain employs TRBV5-1 and TRBJ2-1; D not certain. The CDR3 runs to 13 residues. CDR1 is SGHRS, CDR2 YFSETQ, per germline. V lost 0 bases and J 7 bases, leaving 8 bases between the germline ends. CDR3 coding DNA: TGCGCCAGCAGCTTGGTCGCGGCTAATGAGCAGTTCTTC. The encoded protein is CASSLVAANEQFF.

The chain uses TRBV18 and TRBJ2-6, with D maybe TRBD1 (5 bases). Per the germline V gene, CDR1 is KGHSH and CDR2 is LQKENI. The CDR3 extends over 18 amino acids. With 0 bases removed from V and 1 base from J, the gap between germline ends came to 13 bases. CDR3 in amino acids: CASSPPVLPGSGANVLTF. The CDR3, as DNA: TGTGCCAGCTCACCACCCGTACTTCCAGGGTCTGGGGCCAACGTCCTGACTTTC.

This clone was seen only a few times. The rearrangement joins TRBV27 to TRBJ2-7, with 7 positions matching TRBD2. With 5 bases clipped from V and 2 bases from J, the junction kept 9 bases outside the gene matches. The CDR3 spans 15 residues. CDR1 is MNHEY, CDR2 SMNVEV, per germline (reference sequence). CDR3 DNA sequence: TGTGCCAGCAGTCTGGACCGGGACTACACCTACGAGCAGTACTTC. It yields the protein CASSLDRDYTYEQYF.

The chain uses TRBV30 and TRBJ2-7; D possibly corresponds to TRBD2 (5 bases). CDR1 GTSNPN and CDR2 SVGIG come from the germline V gene (reference sequence). The germline V and J ends were trimmed by 0 bases and 9 bases, with 12 bases remaining between them. The CDR3 is 12 residues long. The CDR3 region is CAWSVLGERQYF. For the CDR3, the DNA is TGTGCCTGGAGTGTACTCGGGGAGCGGCAGTACTTC.

The rearrangement joins TRBV6-5 to TRBJ1-5; TRBD1 might be the D (5 bases). CDR1 MNHEY and CDR2 SVGAGI come from the germline V gene. The CDR3 is 16 amino acids. Trimming stripped 4 bases from V and 0 bases from J, with 13 bases between. The CDR3 loop reads CASSSGGLLSNQPQHF. CDR3 bases: TGTGCCAGCAGTTCCGGGGGACTTCTTAGCAATCAGCCCCAGCATTTT.

This clone appeared a few times. The rearrangement joins TRBV7-2 to TRBJ2-5; 7 bases are shared with TRBD2. The CDR3 extends over 14 amino acids. With 5 bases clipped from V and 0 bases from J, the junction kept 3 bases outside the gene matches. The V gene's germline CDR1 is SGHTA and CDR2 FQGNSA. In DNA, the CDR3 is TGTGCCAGCAGCCGCGGACTAGACCAAGAGACCCAGTACTTC. Protein product: CASSRGLDQETQYF.

V gene TRBV25-1 combines with J gene TRBJ2-1; TRBD2 agrees at 13 bases. The CDR3 is 13 amino acids. From germline, CDR1 is MGHDK and CDR2 SYGVNS. V gave up 8 bases and J gave up 9 bases; unmatched junction bases: 4. The CDR3 region is CASRTSGGGEQFF. The CDR3 region has the DNA TGTGCCAGCCGGACTAGCGGGGGAGGTGAGCAGTTCTTC. Full variable domain (remainder filled in from reference TRBV25-1 and TRBJ2-1): EADIYQTPRYLVIGTGKKITLECSQTMGHDKMYWYQQDPGMELHLIHYSYGVNSTEKGDLSSESTVSRIRTEHFPLTLESARPSHTSQYLCASRTSGGGEQFFGPGTRLTVL.

Only a few counts were recorded for this clone. The V gene is TRBV5-5, the J gene TRBJ2-7; 10 nucleotides line up with TRBD2. Germline V CDR1 and CDR2: SGHKS, YYEKEE (reference sequence). J was trimmed by 4 bases and V by 0 bases; bases with no gene match: 4. CDR3 length: 15 amino acids. CDR3 nucleotide sequence: TGTGCCAGCAGCTTGGGAGCGGGAGGGCCGTACGAGCAGTACTTC. Translating gives CASSLGAGGPYEQYF.

The chain carries TRBV6-6 and TRBJ1-1; 7 bases line up with TRBD1. Germline values: CDR1 MNHNY, CDR2 SVGAGI (reference sequence). CDR3 size: 16 residues. After removal of 0 bases from V and 5 bases from J, the junction contained 9 bases not matched to a gene. The chain's CDR3 is CASSYSQGGADTEAFF. The CDR3 nucleotides are TGTGCCAGCAGTTACTCCCAAGGGGGCGCGGATACTGAAGCTTTCTTT.

The chain carries TRBV11-2 and TRBJ2-1; 7 nucleotides line up with TRBD2. The length of the CDR3 is 14 residues. Per the germline V gene, CDR1 is SGHAT and CDR2 is FQNNGV. The trim removed 5 bases at V and 13 bases at J, leaving 14 bases unmatched. The CDR3 loop is CASSPKGREAGQFF. DNA for the CDR3: TGTGCCAGCAGCCCAAAAGGCCGGGAGGCAGGACAGTTCTTC.

This chain connects TRBV25-1 to TRBJ2-1, with 7 bases lining up with TRBD1. Germline loops: CDR1 MGHDK, CDR2 SYGVNS. The CDR3 extends over 16 amino acids. The trim removed 1 base at V and 5 bases at J, leaving 8 bases unmatched. CDR3 nucleotide sequence: TGTGCCAGCAGTGAATGGGCCCAGGGGGTACACAATGAGCAGTTCTTC. It codes for CASSEWAQGVHNEQFF. The variable domain in full, completed from reference TRBV25-1 and TRBJ2-1, reads EADIYQTPRYLVIGTGKKITLECSQTMGHDKMYWYQQDPGMELHLIHYSYGVNSTEKGDLSSESTVSRIRTEHFPLTLESARPSHTSQYLCASSEWAQGVHNEQFFGPGTRLTVL.

The count of this clone is one. V usage is TRBV29-1 and J usage is TRBJ2-5; 9 nucleotides line up with TRBD2. V was clipped by 4 bases and J by 0 bases; unmatched bases: 18. This CDR3 contains 19 residues. Germline V gene sequence: CDR1 SQVTM, CDR2 ANQGSEA. The CDR3 DNA reads TGCAGCGTTGCCCATCTTGGCGGGAGGGAGGGTTGGCACCAAGAGACCCAGTACTTC. It yields the protein CSVAHLGGREGWHQETQYF.

The CDR3 region is CASSRGSGTRGYEQYF. CDR3 in DNA: TGCGCCAGCAGCCGGGGTTCTGGGACGAGGGGGTACGAGCAGTACTTC. The chain has TRBV5-1 and TRBJ2-7; the D gene is possibly TRBD1 (6 bases). The V and J ends lost 4 bases and 4 bases respectively, with 21 bases between them. This CDR3 has 16 residues. Germline values: CDR1 SGHRS, CDR2 YFSETQ. The whole variable domain, filled in from reference TRBV5-1 and TRBJ2-7, reads KAGVTQTPRYLIKTRGQQVTLSCSPISGHRSVSWYQQTPGQGLQFLFEYFSETQRNKGNFPGRFSGRQFSNSRSEMNVSTLELGDSALYLCASSRGSGTRGYEQYFGPGTRLTVT.

The chain couples TRBV5-1 to TRBJ2-5; D possibly corresponds to TRBD1 (5 bases). The V and J ends lost 7 bases and 5 bases respectively, with 18 bases between them. CDR3 length: 14 residues. The germline V gene encodes CDR1 SGHRS and CDR2 YFSETQ. Written as DNA, the CDR3 is TGCGCCAGCTCGATTGGGCAGGGTCGGGAGACCCAGTACTTC. Translation: CASSIGQGRETQYF.

This clone was recorded once. This chain links TRBV5-1 with TRBJ2-5; TRBD2 might be the D (5 bases). V was pared by 4 bases and J by 2 bases, with 15 bases between. There are 15 residues in the CDR3. Germline CDR1 is SGHRS and CDR2 is YFSETQ. For the CDR3, the DNA is TGCGCCAGCAGCCCGAATAACGGGATACAAGAGACCCAGTACTTC. It yields the protein CASSPNNGIQETQYF.

This clone was found once. The chain uses TRBV6-6 and TRBJ2-2; 11 bases map to TRBD2. The CDR3 has 15 amino acids. Per germline, CDR1 MNHNY and CDR2 SVGAGI (reference sequence). Germline trimming cut 6 bases from V and 4 bases from J; bases unmatched to any gene: 4. DNA for the CDR3: TGTGCCAGCAGCAGACTAGCGGGAACCACCGGGGAGCTGTTTTTT. This codes for CASSRLAGTTGELFF.

The V call is TRBV5-1, the J call TRBJ1-2, with 9 bases identical to TRBD1. CDR1 and CDR2 from the germline V gene are SGHRS and YFSETQ. This CDR3 has 14 amino acids. Germline trimming cut 4 bases from V and 7 bases from J; bases unmatched to any gene: 8. This CDR3 is CASSAVQGALGYTF. The CDR3 coding sequence is TGCGCCAGCAGCGCCGTACAGGGGGCGCTTGGCTACACCTTC.